The clone carrying this TCR beta chain was detected a few times. These data belong to a study of identical twins. TCRdb recomputed calls from the 5' RACE reads with MiXCR, one row per CDR3 protein. This table holds fewer than 900,000 distinct CDR3 sequences, about 18% found once. The V segment lost 5 bases and the J segment 4 bases; nucleotides outside the gene matches: 8. Germline CDR1 SEHNR, CDR2 FQNEAQ (reference sequence). The CDR3 sequence is 17 residues long. These same data were also listed under a study on T cells expressing NK-cell markers.

Sequencing input: PBMCs. The TCR comes from a woman younger than 30 in good health. The chain has TRBV7-9 and TRBJ2-1; 13 positions agree with TRBD2. This CDR3 is CASSPRTSGGEYNEQFF. CDR3 DNA sequence: TGTGCCAGCAGCCCCCGGACTAGCGGGGGTGAATACAATGAGCAGTTCTTC.